This is a list of T cell receptor beta chains from one sample in a study of blood T cell repertoires in COVID-19. Produced via immunoSEQ multiplex PCR; TCRdb's table is partial and in-frame only. Here the sample spans approximately 230,000 clones, approximately 82% being singletons. The material sequenced was PBMCs or T cells enriched from blood (not recorded which). These receptor sequences come from a man in his forties who had recovered from COVID-19. Both conserved end residues are part of each CDR3. A D gene is named only where the DNA matches it firmly. Clone size is stated in some rows and not others, as once, few, many or a class when expanded.

v_gene,j_gene,d_gene,abundance,CDR3nt,CDR3aa
TRBV6-6,TRBJ1-2,TRBD1,NA,TGTGCCAGCAGTCGAGGGGTTGGACAGGGTGGGTTCGGGACCTATGGCTACACCTTC,CASSRGVGQGGFGTYGYTF
TRBV2,TRBJ2-1,NA,NA,TGTGCCAGCACAAGGGAGACCTCCTCATTCTTC,CASTRETSSFF
TRBV19,TRBJ1-2,NA,NA,TGTGCCAGTAGTATAGAGCGGAGGGCTGGCTACACCTTC,CASSIERRAGYTF
TRBV28,TRBJ1-2,NA,NA,TGTGCCAGCAGCACGAGGGATGGCTACACCTTC,CASSTRDGYTF
TRBV24-1,TRBJ2-5,NA,NA,TGTGCCACCAGTGATTTAGGCAGGGTGGAGACCCAGTACTTC,CATSDLGRVETQYF
TRBV7-3,TRBJ1-1,NA,NA,TGTGCCAGCACTTTGACATTGAACACTGAAGCTTTCTTT,CASTLTLNTEAFF
TRBV28,TRBJ2-3,TRBD2,NA,TGTGCCAGCAGTGCCGGGACTAGCGGGAGGGGTCGGGCAGATACGCAGTATTTT,CASSAGTSGRGRADTQYF
TRBV7-3,TRBJ1-2,NA,NA,TGTGCCAGCAGCTTAACCTACCTAGCGGACGGGCCGGATGGCTACACCTTC,CASSLTYLADGPDGYTF
TRBV7-9,TRBJ2-7,TRBD2,NA,TGTGCCAGCAGCCACCCCCGACCGGGACTAGCGGCGACTTACGAGCAGTACTTC,CASSHPRPGLAATYEQYF
TRBV28,TRBJ1-6,TRBD1,NA,TGTGCCAGCAGTTTATTAGGGGGCATTTCACCCCTCCACTTT,CASSLLGGISPLHF
TRBV4-1,TRBJ1-1,NA,NA,TGCGCCAGCAGCCAAGATCGGCGGGCTGAAGCTTTCTTT,CASSQDRRAEAFF
TRBV7-9,TRBJ2-7,TRBD2,NA,TGTGCCAGCAGCTTGGGACTAGCGGCTCTCGAGCAGTACTTC,CASSLGLAALEQYF
TRBV11-2,TRBJ1-1,NA,NA,TGTGCCAGCAGCTTTCGGACAAGGGGTTTAGGCACTGAAGCTTTCTTT,CASSFRTRGLGTEAFF
TRBV19,TRBJ2-7,TRBD1,NA,TGTGCCAGTAGTATAGATCGGACAGGGGGCGACGAGCAGTACTTC,CASSIDRTGGDEQYF
TRBV19,TRBJ2-1,NA,many,TGTGCCAGTAGTATGCAGCGGGCCGAGTCCGATGAGCAGTTCTTC,CASSMQRAESDEQFF
TRBV18,TRBJ2-4,TRBD2,NA,TGTGCCAGCTCACCACCGGGGGGGGTCGGAAACATTCAGTACTTC,CASSPPGGVGNIQYF
TRBV19,TRBJ1-2,TRBD1,NA,TGTGCCAGCACTCTACAGGGGAACTATGGCTACACCTTC,CASTLQGNYGYTF
TRBV3-1/TRBV3-2,TRBJ2-5,NA,NA,TGTGCCAGCAGCCAAGACTATGGCAGGGCTGAGGAGACCCAGTACTTC,CASSQDYGRAEETQYF
TRBV28,TRBJ1-2,NA,NA,TGTGCCACCCACCGGAAGGGGTATGGCTACACCTTC,CATHRKGYGYTF
TRBV3-1/TRBV3-2,TRBJ2-5,TRBD1,few,TGTGCCAGCAGCCATGCCCAGGGGGTCGAGACCCAGTACTTC,CASSHAQGVETQYF
TRBV5-8,TRBJ2-2,NA,NA,TGTGCCAGCAGCTCCATTCAGGGGGGCCAAACCGGGGAGCTGTTTTTT,CASSSIQGGQTGELFF
TRBV18,TRBJ1-6,TRBD1,NA,TGTGCCAGCTCACCCACAGGGGACTATAATTCACCCCTCCACTTT,CASSPTGDYNSPLHF
TRBV28,TRBJ2-5,TRBD1,once,TGTGCCAGCAGCCAGAACAGGGGGTATTATGGGGAGACCCAGTACTTC,CASSQNRGYYGETQYF
TRBV4-2,TRBJ2-1,TRBD2,NA,TGTGCCAGCAGCCAAGAACTAGCGGGGATGTACAATGAGCAGTTCTTC,CASSQELAGMYNEQFF
TRBV7-8,TRBJ1-1,NA,NA,TGTGCCAGCAGCTTAGCCGTAAACACCCCGAACACTGAAGCTTTCTTT,CASSLAVNTPNTEAFF
TRBV29-1,TRBJ1-1,NA,NA,TGCAGCGTTGAAGATAGGGGTACTGAAGCTTTCTTT,CSVEDRGTEAFF
TRBV4-2,TRBJ2-7,TRBD1,NA,TGTGCCAGCAGCCAAGAAATCCACGGGACAGGTAGCCACGAGCAGTACTTC,CASSQEIHGTGSHEQYF
TRBV7-3,TRBJ1-1,TRBD1,NA,TGTGCCAGCAGCTTAGGGACAGGGACTGAAGCTTTCTTT,CASSLGTGTEAFF
TRBV3-1/TRBV3-2,TRBJ1-1,NA,NA,TGTGCCAGCAGCCAGCCGGTGGGGGGAGGCACTGAAGCTTTCTTT,CASSQPVGGGTEAFF
TRBV19,TRBJ1-1,TRBD1,NA,TGTGCCAGTAGTTCACAGGGGCACACTGAAGCTTTCTTT,CASSSQGHTEAFF
TRBV5-4,TRBJ2-5,TRBD1,NA,TGTGCCAGCAGCCCCTGGACAGGGGAAGAGACCCAGTACTTC,CASSPWTGEETQYF
TRBV28,TRBJ1-3,TRBD1,NA,TGTGCCAGCAGCCCGGGACAGGGAGGAAACACCATATATTTT,CASSPGQGGNTIYF
TRBV5-4,TRBJ2-1,NA,NA,TGTGCCAGCAGCCGGTACGGCGGATCCTACAATGAGCAGTTCTTC,CASSRYGGSYNEQFF
TRBV14,TRBJ1-2,NA,NA,TGTGCCAGCAGCCGCGGCCGAGACTATGGCTACACCTTC,CASSRGRDYGYTF
TRBV19,TRBJ1-2,NA,NA,TGTGCCAGTAGATTCAGGGATTACTATGGCTACACCTTC,CASRFRDYYGYTF
TRBV5-1,TRBJ2-7,TRBD1,NA,TGCGCCAGCAGCCGGACCTCCGGGACAGTGGTCGAGCAGTACTTC,CASSRTSGTVVEQYF
TRBV18,TRBJ1-2,NA,NA,TGTGCCAGCTCAATCTCAGGATTAGACGGCTACACCTTC,CASSISGLDGYTF
TRBV28,TRBJ1-5,TRBD1,NA,TGTGCCAGCAGTTTGATAGGAGGGACAGGCGAATTCAATCAGCCCCAGCATTTT,CASSLIGGTGEFNQPQHF
TRBV5-4,TRBJ2-1,TRBD1,few,TGTGCCAGCAGCCCCCGACAGGGGGCGTACAATGAGCAGTTCTTC,CASSPRQGAYNEQFF
TRBV2,TRBJ1-4,NA,NA,TGTGCCAGCAGTGACTCCGGGACATATTTTCAAAAACTGTTTTTT,CASSDSGTYFQKLFF
TRBV5-1,TRBJ2-3,NA,NA,TGCGCCAGCAGCTTCGGGCAGGGATCAGATACGCAGTATTTT,CASSFGQGSDTQYF
TRBV7-9,TRBJ2-3,TRBD1,NA,TGTGCCAGCAGCAGTCGAGGGACAGGGGGGATAGATACGCAGTATTTT,CASSSRGTGGIDTQYF
TRBV4-2,TRBJ1-3,NA,NA,TGTGCCAGCAGCCAAGAAGGGGGATTCTCTGGAAACACCATATATTTT,CASSQEGGFSGNTIYF
TRBV19,TRBJ2-7,TRBD1,few,TGTGCCAGTAGACCATCGGCGACAGGGATCGACGAGCAGTACTTC,CASRPSATGIDEQYF
TRBV27,TRBJ1-1,NA,few,TGTGCCAGCGTGAGGCGGATTGGGAACACTGAAGCTTTCTTT,CASVRRIGNTEAFF
TRBV6-5,TRBJ2-3,NA,NA,TGTGCCAGCAGTTACAGTGCGGGTGGCACAGATACGCAGTATTTT,CASSYSAGGTDTQYF
TRBV28,TRBJ2-7,NA,NA,TGTGCCAGCAGTTTAATGGGGGTAGGGGGCTACGAGCAGTACTTC,CASSLMGVGGYEQYF
TRBV7-9,TRBJ2-1,TRBD1,once,TGTGCCAGCAGCTTAGAGACAGGGGCGTTCTTC,CASSLETGAFF
TRBV7-2,TRBJ2-7,NA,few,TGTGCCAGCAGCTTCAAACAGCCTTCCGGGACACGATCCTACGAGCAGTACTTC,CASSFKQPSGTRSYEQYF
TRBV9,TRBJ2-7,TRBD2,NA,TGTGCCAGCAGCGCGGAGCGGGAACCCTCCTACGAGCAGTACTTC,CASSAEREPSYEQYF
TRBV28,TRBJ2-1,TRBD2,few,TGTGCCAGCAGGGGTAGCGGGGTCAATGAGCAGTTCTTC,CASRGSGVNEQFF
TRBV2,TRBJ2-5,NA,NA,TGTGCCAGCAGTCCTCCCTTGTTGACTAGTATCCAAGAGACCCAGTACTTC,CASSPPLLTSIQETQYF
TRBV3-1/TRBV3-2,TRBJ1-6,NA,NA,TGTGCCAGCAGCCAAGAGAGCTCCTATAATTCACCCCTCCACTTT,CASSQESSYNSPLHF
TRBV5-5,TRBJ1-2,NA,NA,TGTGCCAGCAGCTTTTCGCAGGGTGATGGCTACACCTTC,CASSFSQGDGYTF